The 6 T cell receptor beta chains below all came from one sample that was sequenced in a study of shared clonotypes between healthy human individuals. Terminally differentiated effector memory CD45RA+ cells were excluded by CCR7 positive selection of CD45RO-negative cells. Clones were sequenced by immunoSEQ multiplex PCR, and TCRdb holds only the in-frame ones, with some missing. The repertoire holds about 2.1 million clones, with roughly 93% as singletons. Sequences were obtained from naive CD8+ T cells from PBMCs. Every receptor here comes from a man younger than 30 in good health. Some clones in this sample may be carry-over from other donors' samples.

Worth noting for this clone: This specimen includes other DNA sequences encoding the same CDR3. The V and J genes are TRBV15 and TRBJ1-1; unclear D gene. With 1 base removed from V and 0 bases from J, the gap between germline ends came to 6 bases. Per germline, CDR1 LNHNV and CDR2 YYDKDF (reference sequence). CDR3 length equals 14 residues. CDR3 bases: TGTGCCACCAGCAGAGGACACCTGAACACTGAAGCTTTCTTT. Its protein is CATSRGHLNTEAFF. Based on the CDR3 plus reference TRBV15 and TRBJ1-1, the full variable domain is DAMVIQNPRYQVTQFGKPVTLSCSQTLNHNVMYWYQQKSSQAPKLLFHYYDKDFNNEADTPDNFQSRRPNTSFCFLDIRSPGLGDTAMYLCATSRGHLNTEAFFGQGTRLTVV.

The chain carries TRBV2 and TRBJ2-3; D gene uncertain. Per germline, CDR1 SNHLY and CDR2 FYNNEI. The CDR3 covers 15 residues. V shed 6 bases and J shed 3 bases, with 16 bases lying between them. CDR3 in amino acids: CASSAGPHPTDTQYF. In nucleotides, the CDR3 is TGTGCCAGCAGCGCCGGGCCGCATCCTACAGATACGCAGTATTTT. The complete variable domain, with remaining parts taken from reference TRBV2 and TRBJ2-3, reads EPEVTQTPSHQVTQMGQEVILRCVPISNHLYFYWYRQILGQKVEFLVSFYNNEISEKSEIFDDQFSVERPDGSNFTLKIRSTKLEDSAMYFCASSAGPHPTDTQYFGPGTRLTVL.

This clone has just one count. The chain joins TRBV27 to TRBJ2-2, with unresolved D. Trimming left V 1 base short and J 4 bases short, with 10 bases between. Looked up from germline, CDR1 is MNHEY and CDR2 is SMNVEV (reference sequence). CDR3 length: 15 amino acids. The CDR3 nucleotides read TGTGCCAGCAGTTTATATGTGCCGTCCACCGGGGAGCTGTTTTTT. Translating gives CASSLYVPSTGELFF.

V is TRBV27 and J is TRBJ2-7; 10 bases are shared with TRBD2. The germline V gene has CDR1 MNHEY and CDR2 SMNVEV (reference sequence). The V and J ends lost 6 bases and 3 bases, in that order; junction bases with no gene match: 5. The length of the CDR3 is 14 residues. The CDR3 DNA sequence: TGTGCCAGCAGAAAAGTAGCGGGAGGCTACGAGCAGTACTTC. This sequence encodes CASRKVAGGYEQYF.

This clone was recorded once. The V gene is TRBV27, the J gene TRBJ1-1, with D possibly TRBD1 on 5 matching bases. V lost 2 bases and J lost 8, with 12 bases in between. This CDR3 contains 13 residues. The germline CDR1 and CDR2 sequences are MNHEY and SMNVEV (reference sequence). The CDR3 DNA reads as TGTGCCAGCAGTTTAGGAAGGGGCGGGGAAGCTTTCTTT. This encodes CASSLGRGGEAFF.

The chain employs TRBV11-2 and TRBJ2-7; D is possibly TRBD2 (6 bases). V shed 5 bases and J shed 3 bases, with 14 bases lying between them. In germline, CDR1 is SGHAT, CDR2 FQNNGV. The CDR3 totals 14 residues. CDR3 DNA sequence: TGTGCCAGCAGCCAAAGAGGGACTCTCTACGAGCAGTACTTC. Its translation is CASSQRGTLYEQYF.